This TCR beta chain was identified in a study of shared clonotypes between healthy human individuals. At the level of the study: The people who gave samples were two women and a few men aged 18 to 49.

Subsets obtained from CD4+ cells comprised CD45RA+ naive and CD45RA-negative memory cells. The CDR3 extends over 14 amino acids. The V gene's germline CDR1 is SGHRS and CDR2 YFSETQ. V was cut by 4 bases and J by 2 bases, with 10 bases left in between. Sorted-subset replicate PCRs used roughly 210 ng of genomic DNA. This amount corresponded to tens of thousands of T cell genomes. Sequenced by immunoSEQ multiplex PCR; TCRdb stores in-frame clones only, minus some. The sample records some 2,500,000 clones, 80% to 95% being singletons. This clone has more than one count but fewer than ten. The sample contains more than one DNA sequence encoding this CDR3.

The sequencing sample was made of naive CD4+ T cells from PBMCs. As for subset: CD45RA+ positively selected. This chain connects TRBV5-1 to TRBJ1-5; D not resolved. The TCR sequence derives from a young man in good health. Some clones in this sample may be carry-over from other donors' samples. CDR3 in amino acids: CASSDGQGNQPQHF. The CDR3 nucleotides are TGCGCCAGCAGCGATGGTCAGGGCAATCAGCCCCAGCATTTT.